This T cell receptor beta chain was identified during a study of graft-versus-host responses after intestinal transplantation. Overall study: Transplant recipients had multivisceral, liver-intestinal, or isolated intestinal grafts. Anti-thymocyte globulin served as induction for all recipients, who then took tacrolimus and steroids for about 3 years. Study-wide results and caveats: GvH clonotypes were identified within recipient marrow, with a subset emerging first in ileum or blood. Where graft-donor T cell macrochimerism was present, patients had high graft-versus-host to host-versus-graft clonal ratios in allografts.

Libraries were prepared by immunoSEQ multiplex PCR; TCRdb keeps only in-frame clonotypes and omits some of them. The sample includes tens of thousands of clones, 89% seen only once; the top ten take roughly 2.5%. Deletions cut 6 bases from V and 2 bases from J, with 20 bases between. Germline V gene lookup returns CDR1 MDHEN and CDR2 SYDVKM. The CDR3 has 17 residues. This clone was recorded once. Its antigen remains unknown. V is TRBV28 and J is TRBJ2-1; D may be TRBD2 (6 bases). This TCR came from a human donor who received an intestinal transplant. Sample: unstimulated CD8+ T cells sorted from spleen or lymph node cells, taken before intestinal transplant. The CDR3 nucleotides read TGTGCCAGCAGGGTCTGGAGCGGGTGGACCACCTACAATGAGCAGTTCTTC. It codes for CASRVWSGWTTYNEQFF.